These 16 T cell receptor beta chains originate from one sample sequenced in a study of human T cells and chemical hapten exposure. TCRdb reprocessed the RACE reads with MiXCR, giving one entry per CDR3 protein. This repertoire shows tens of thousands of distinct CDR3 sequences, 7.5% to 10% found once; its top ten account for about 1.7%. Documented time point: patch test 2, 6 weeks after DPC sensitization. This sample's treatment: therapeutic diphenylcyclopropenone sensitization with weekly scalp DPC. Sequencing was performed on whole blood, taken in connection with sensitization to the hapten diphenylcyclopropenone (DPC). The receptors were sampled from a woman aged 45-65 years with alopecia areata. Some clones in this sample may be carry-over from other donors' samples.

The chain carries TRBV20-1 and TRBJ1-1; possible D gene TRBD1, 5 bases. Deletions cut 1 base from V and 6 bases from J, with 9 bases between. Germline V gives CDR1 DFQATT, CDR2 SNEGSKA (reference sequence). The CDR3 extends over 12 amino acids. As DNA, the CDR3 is TGCAGTGCTAGAGCCGGGGCTGCTGAAGCTTTCTTT. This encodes CSARAGAAEAFF.

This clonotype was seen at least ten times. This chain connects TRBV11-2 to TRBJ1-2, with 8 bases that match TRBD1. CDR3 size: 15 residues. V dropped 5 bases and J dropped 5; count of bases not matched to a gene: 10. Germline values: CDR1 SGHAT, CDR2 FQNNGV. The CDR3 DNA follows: TGTGCCAGCAGCGCACCGGGACAGGCGATATATGGCTACACCTTC. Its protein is CASSAPGQAIYGYTF.

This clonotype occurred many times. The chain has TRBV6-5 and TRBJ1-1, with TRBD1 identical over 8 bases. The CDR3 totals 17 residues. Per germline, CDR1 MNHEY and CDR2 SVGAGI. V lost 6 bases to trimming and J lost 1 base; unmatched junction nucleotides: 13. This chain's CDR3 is CASSPFRTGKGNTEAFF. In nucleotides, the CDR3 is TGTGCCAGCAGCCCCTTCCGGACAGGGAAGGGGAACACTGAAGCTTTCTTT.

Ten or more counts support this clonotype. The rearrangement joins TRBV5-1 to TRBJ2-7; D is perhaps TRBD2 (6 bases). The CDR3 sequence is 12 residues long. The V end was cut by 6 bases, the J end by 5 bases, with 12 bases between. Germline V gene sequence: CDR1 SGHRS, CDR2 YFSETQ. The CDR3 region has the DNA TGCGCCAGCAAATACGGGGGAAACGAGCAGTACTTC. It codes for CASKYGGNEQYF.

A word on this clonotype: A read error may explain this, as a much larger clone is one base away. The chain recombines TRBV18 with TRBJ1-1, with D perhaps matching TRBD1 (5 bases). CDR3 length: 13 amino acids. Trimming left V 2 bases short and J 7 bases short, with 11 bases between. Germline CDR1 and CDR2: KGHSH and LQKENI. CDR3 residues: CASSPDGTIEAFF. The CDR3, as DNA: TGTGCCAGCTCACCAGATGGGACGATTGAAGCTTTCTTT.

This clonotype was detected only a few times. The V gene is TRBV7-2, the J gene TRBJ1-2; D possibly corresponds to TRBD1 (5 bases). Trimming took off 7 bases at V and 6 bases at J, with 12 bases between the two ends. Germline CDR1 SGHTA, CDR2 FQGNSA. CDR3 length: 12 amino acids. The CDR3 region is CASTVGLDGYTF. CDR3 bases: TGTGCCAGCACCGTGGGACTTGATGGCTACACCTTC.

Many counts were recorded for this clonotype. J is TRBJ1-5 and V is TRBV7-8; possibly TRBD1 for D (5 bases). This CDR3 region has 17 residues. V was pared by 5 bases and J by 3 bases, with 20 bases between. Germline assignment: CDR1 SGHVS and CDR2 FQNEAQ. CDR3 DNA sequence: TGTGCCAGCAGCCCGAGGGCAGGGCCTAGTTACAATCAGCCCCAGCATTTT. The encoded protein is CASSPRAGPSYNQPQHF.

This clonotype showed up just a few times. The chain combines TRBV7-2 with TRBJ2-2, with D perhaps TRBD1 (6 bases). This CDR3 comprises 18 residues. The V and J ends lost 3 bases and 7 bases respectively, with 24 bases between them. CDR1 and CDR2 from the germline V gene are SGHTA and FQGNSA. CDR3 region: CASSFPFGTGTINGELFF. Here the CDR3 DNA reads TGTGCCAGCAGCTTCCCGTTCGGGACGGGGACAATCAACGGGGAGCTGTTTTTT.

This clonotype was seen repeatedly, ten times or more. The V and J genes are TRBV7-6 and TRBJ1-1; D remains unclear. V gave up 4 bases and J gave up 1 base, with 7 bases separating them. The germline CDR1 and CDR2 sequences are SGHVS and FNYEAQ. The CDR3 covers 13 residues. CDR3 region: CASSSTTNTEAFF. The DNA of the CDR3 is TGTGCCAGCAGCTCCACTACGAACACTGAAGCTTTCTTT.

CDR3 sequence (DNA): TGCGCCAGCAGCTCCGATTGGGGGGAGTACACTGAAGCTTTCTTT. Translated, it gives CASSSDWGEYTEAFF. This rearrangement joins TRBV4-3 to TRBJ1-1, with a tentative D call TRBD1 (5 bases). V was trimmed by 5 bases and J by 3 bases, leaving 16 bases between them. Germline V lookup: CDR1 LGHNA, CDR2 YSLEER. The CDR3 is 15 amino acids.

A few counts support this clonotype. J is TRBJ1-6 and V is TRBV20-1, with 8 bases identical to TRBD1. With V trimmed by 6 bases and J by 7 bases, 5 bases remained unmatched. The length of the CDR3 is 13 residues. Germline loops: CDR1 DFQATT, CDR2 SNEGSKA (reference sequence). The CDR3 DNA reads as TGCAGTGCCGGACAGGGAGGAAATTCACCCCTCCACTTT. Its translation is CSAGQGGNSPLHF.

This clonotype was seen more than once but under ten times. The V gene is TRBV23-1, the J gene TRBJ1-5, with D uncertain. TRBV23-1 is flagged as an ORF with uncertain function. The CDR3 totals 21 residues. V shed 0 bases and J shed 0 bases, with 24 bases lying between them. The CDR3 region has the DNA TGCGCCAGCAGTCAATCCAAAGGCGTTTGGCAGCTCTCCTATAGCAATCAGCCCCAGCATTTT. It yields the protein CASSQSKGVWQLSYSNQPQHF.

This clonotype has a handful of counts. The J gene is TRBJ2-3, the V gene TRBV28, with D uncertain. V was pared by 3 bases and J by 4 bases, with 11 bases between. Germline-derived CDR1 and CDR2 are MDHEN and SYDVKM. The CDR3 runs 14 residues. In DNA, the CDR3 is TGTGCCAGCAGTTTTGCCGGGTGGGCAGATACGCAGTATTTT. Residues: CASSFAGWADTQYF.

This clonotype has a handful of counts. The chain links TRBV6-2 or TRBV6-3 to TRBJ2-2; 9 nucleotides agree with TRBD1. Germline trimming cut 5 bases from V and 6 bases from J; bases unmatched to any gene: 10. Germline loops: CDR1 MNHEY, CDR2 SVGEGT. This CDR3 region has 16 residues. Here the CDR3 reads CASSRPGQGTPGELFF. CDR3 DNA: TGTGCCAGCAGTCGCCCGGGACAGGGAACCCCCGGGGAGCTGTTTTTT.

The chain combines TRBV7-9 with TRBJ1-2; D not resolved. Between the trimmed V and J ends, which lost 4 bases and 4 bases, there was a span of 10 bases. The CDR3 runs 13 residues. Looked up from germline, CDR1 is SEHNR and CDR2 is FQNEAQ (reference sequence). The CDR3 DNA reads TGTGCCAGCAGCTCTGAGACGGGCTATGGCTACACCTTC. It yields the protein CASSSETGYGYTF.

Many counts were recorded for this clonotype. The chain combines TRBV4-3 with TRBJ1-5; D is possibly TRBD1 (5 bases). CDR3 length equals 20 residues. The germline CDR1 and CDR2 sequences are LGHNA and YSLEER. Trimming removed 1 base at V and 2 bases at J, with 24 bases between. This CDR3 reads CASSQAIPGRLDWGNQPQHF. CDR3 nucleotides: TGCGCCAGCAGCCAAGCTATCCCGGGACGCTTGGATTGGGGCAATCAGCCCCAGCATTTT.